These 20 T cell receptor beta chains came from one sample sequenced in a study of beta chain features in type 1 diabetes. Every bit of the isolated RNA underwent reverse transcription, so sequencing read expressed TCRB transcripts. The table came from immunoSEQ multiplex PCR; TCRdb's copy has only in-frame clones and leaves some out. This table holds hundreds of thousands of clones, roughly 30% found once. The source material was naive CD4+ T cells from blood. The source of these receptors is a man aged 18 to 30 in good health.

This clone was observed a few times. This sequence joins TRBV30 and TRBJ2-5; perhaps D is TRBD1 or TRBD2 (5 bases each). The assigned J gene may be wrong: the sequence end matches TRBJ2-7 better. CDR1 GTSNPN and CDR2 SVGIG come from the germline V gene (reference sequence). The CDR3 is made up of 16 amino acids. CDR3 amino acids: CAWRPHRGTARYEQYF. The CDR3 nucleotides are TGTGCCTGGAGGCCACACCGAGGGACCGCCCGCTACGAGCAGTACTTC.

This clone has more than one count but fewer than ten. At the DNA level, this CDR3 is encoded by other sequences in the same sample as well. This chain connects TRBV7-2 to TRBJ2-3; D is ambiguous. CDR1 and CDR2 from the germline V gene are SGHTA and FQGNSA. This CDR3 is 12 amino acids long. Trimming removed 0 bases from V and 6 bases from J, with 4 bases in between. CDR3 sequence: CASSLASDTQYF. The CDR3 coding sequence is TGTGCCAGCAGCTTAGCGTCTGATACGCAGTATTTT.

V gene TRBV10-3 combines with J gene TRBJ2-5; weak D call: TRBD1 (6 bases). This CDR3 contains 13 residues. Germline CDR1 reads ENHRY; CDR2 reads SYGVKD. V lost 6 bases to trimming and J lost 5 bases, with 13 bases between them. The CDR3 DNA sequence: TGTGCCATCAGACCTACAGGGCGCGAGACCCAGTACTTC. Translated, it gives CAIRPTGRETQYF.

This clone was detected a few times. Other DNA sequences in this specimen translate into the identical CDR3. V and J are TRBV4-3 and TRBJ2-3; D unclear. In germline, CDR1 is LGHNA, CDR2 YSLEER. Trimming pared 0 bases from V and 4 bases from J, leaving 8 bases between. The CDR3 length is 14 residues. The CDR3 reads CASSQDPGSDTQYF. DNA of the CDR3: TGCGCCAGCAGCCAAGATCCCGGCTCAGATACGCAGTATTTT.

The V gene is TRBV4-2, the J gene TRBJ2-7, with 8 bases that match TRBD2. The CDR3 has 15 residues. Per germline, CDR1 LGHNA and CDR2 YNFKEQ. With V trimmed by 3 bases and J by 5 bases, 9 bases remained unmatched. The CDR3 DNA is TGTGCCAGCAGCCACTATTGGACTAGCACCCACGAGCAGTACTTC. As protein: CASSHYWTSTHEQYF.

CDR3 bases: TGTGCCAGCAGCCAAGAGCGGGGTTGGGAGCAGTACTTC. It specifies CASSQERGWEQYF. This chain links TRBV14 with TRBJ2-7, with a possible D match to TRBD2 (6 bases). Looked up from germline, CDR1 is SGHDN and CDR2 is FVKESK. This CDR3 has 13 amino acids. V was cut by 0 bases and J by 7 bases, with 10 bases left in between.

V and J are TRBV29-1 and TRBJ2-3; 10 bases are a match to TRBD2. With 4 bases clipped from V and 5 bases from J, the junction kept 3 bases outside the gene matches. The CDR3 sequence is 13 residues long. CDR1 is SQVTM, CDR2 ANQGSEA, per germline. Here the CDR3 DNA reads TGCAGCGTTGTAGCGGGAGGTGAAGATACGCAGTATTTT. This translates into CSVVAGGEDTQYF.

The gene calls are TRBV27 and TRBJ2-3; no clear D. This CDR3 spans 11 amino acids. CDR1 MNHEY and CDR2 SMNVEV come from the germline V gene (reference sequence). Between the trimmed V and J ends, which lost 3 bases and 4 bases, there was a span of 2 bases. In DNA, the CDR3 is TGTGCCAGCAGTTTGGCAGATACGCAGTATTTT. Translated: CASSLADTQYF.

The chain uses TRBV25-1 and TRBJ2-7, with 10 bases lining up with TRBD2. After removal of 1 base from V and 4 bases from J, the junction contained 4 bases not matched to a gene. The germline gives CDR1 MGHDK, CDR2 SYGVNS. The CDR3 totals 15 residues. The CDR3 loop reads CASSEWGSGRYEQYF. CDR3 in DNA: TGTGCCAGCAGTGAATGGGGTAGCGGGAGGTACGAGCAGTACTTC.

On this clone: Different DNA sequences within this sample yield the same CDR3. The chain recombines TRBV9 with TRBJ2-1, with D perhaps given as TRBD1 or TRBD2 (5 bases each). The CDR3 contains 14 residues. V lost 2 bases to trimming and J lost 5 bases, with 11 bases between them. In germline, CDR1 is SGDLS, CDR2 YYNGEE. The CDR3 region is CASSVGLADNEQFF. CDR3 DNA sequence: TGTGCCAGCAGCGTGGGGCTAGCAGACAATGAGCAGTTCTTC. Based on the CDR3 plus reference TRBV9 and TRBJ2-1, the full variable domain is DSGVTQTPKHLITATGQRVTLRCSPRSGDLSVYWYQQSLDQGLQFLIQYYNGEERAKGNILERFSAQQFPDLHSELNLSSLELGDSALYFCASSVGLADNEQFFGPGTRLTVL.

The V and J genes are TRBV5-1 and TRBJ1-4, with TRBD1 identical over 7 bases. Per germline, CDR1 SGHRS and CDR2 YFSETQ. This CDR3 region has 15 residues. V was clipped by 1 base and J by 0 bases; unmatched bases: 0. The CDR3: CASSLQGATNEKLFF. In DNA, the CDR3 is TGCGCCAGCAGCTTGCAGGGGGCAACTAATGAAAAACTGTTTTTT.

This chain connects TRBV19 to TRBJ2-3; the D gene is possibly TRBD1 (5 bases). V was cut by 7 bases and J by 2 bases, with 13 bases left in between. The CDR3 sequence is 14 residues long. Germline CDR1 LNHDA, CDR2 SQIVND (reference sequence). The CDR3 loop reads CASTEQVNTDTQYF. In DNA form, the CDR3 reads TGTGCCAGTACCGAACAGGTTAACACAGATACGCAGTATTTT.

The chain has TRBV23-1 and TRBJ2-1; TRBD2 matches 10 bases. TRBV23-1 is an ORF, with its function uncertain. Trimming took 3 bases from V and 7 from J; bases not matched to a gene: 9. The length of the CDR3 is 16 residues. The CDR3 here is CASSHFLAGVRNEQFF. The CDR3, as DNA: TGCGCCAGCAGTCACTTTCTAGCGGGAGTTCGGAATGAGCAGTTCTTC.

A few counts support this clone. This chain joins TRBV2 and TRBJ1-4; 7 bases are shared with TRBD1. J gave up 3 bases and V 3 bases, and 4 bases lay outside the gene matches. Germline values: CDR1 SNHLY, CDR2 FYNNEI. The CDR3 spans 15 residues. The CDR3 region is CASSDSTGSNEKLFF. In nucleotides, the CDR3 is TGTGCCAGCAGTGATTCGACAGGGTCTAATGAAAAACTGTTTTTT.

The chain recombines TRBV7-9 with TRBJ2-3, with 12 bases lining up with TRBD1. CDR3 length equals 14 residues. With V trimmed by 4 bases and J by 6 bases, 2 bases remained unmatched. Germline assignment: CDR1 SEHNR and CDR2 FQNEAQ (reference sequence). The CDR3 coding sequence is TGTGCCAGCAGCTGGGACAGGGGGCACGATACGCAGTATTTT. Translating gives CASSWDRGHDTQYF. Full variable domain (remainder filled in from reference TRBV7-9 and TRBJ2-3): DTGVSQNPRHKITKRGQNVTFRCDPISEHNRLYWYRQTLGQGPEFLTYFQNEAQLEKSRLLSDRFSAERPKGSFSTLEIQRTEQGDSAMYLCASSWDRGHDTQYFGPGTRLTVL.

This clone was recorded at least ten times. This specimen includes other DNA sequences encoding the same CDR3. The V call is TRBV7-2, the J call TRBJ2-1, with unresolved D. Germline V gene lookup returns CDR1 SGHTA and CDR2 FQGNSA. V shed 3 bases and J shed 3 bases, with 0 bases lying between them. The CDR3 sequence is 11 residues long. The CDR3 DNA sequence: TGTGCCAGCAGCTTCTACAATGAGCAGTTCTTC. This gives the protein CASSFYNEQFF.

This clone showed up just a few times. This chain uses TRBV6-5 with TRBJ2-1; the D gene is possibly TRBD2 (7 bases). Trimming stripped 5 bases from V and 7 bases from J, with 12 bases between. The germline CDR1 and CDR2 sequences are MNHEY and SVGAGI. The CDR3 covers 13 residues. In DNA, the CDR3 is TGTGCCAGCAGTAAGGGGGGGTGGAATGAGCAGTTCTTC. Translation gives CASSKGGWNEQFF.

This clone was seen a few times. The chain carries TRBV10-3 and TRBJ2-3, with D tentatively TRBD2 (6 bases). V was cut by 6 bases and J by 0 bases, with 10 bases left in between. Germline-derived CDR1 and CDR2 are ENHRY and SYGVKD. There are 14 residues in the CDR3. CDR3 nucleotides: TGTGCCATCAGATCTAGCGTCAGCACAGATACGCAGTATTTT. This gives the protein CAIRSSVSTDTQYF.

The chain recombines TRBV18 with TRBJ2-1; a weak D match, TRBD1 (6 bases). Germline lookup yields CDR1 KGHSH and CDR2 LQKENI. Trimming removed 0 bases from V and 6 bases from J, with 9 bases in between. The CDR3 length is 14 residues. The CDR3 DNA follows: TGTGCCAGCTCACCACCAGTGACAGGCAATGAGCAGTTCTTC. Amino acids: CASSPPVTGNEQFF.

The rearrangement links TRBV7-3 to TRBJ1-2; D remains ambiguous. CDR3 size: 13 residues. Germline-derived CDR1 and CDR2 are SGHTA and FQGTGA. The V end was cut by 4 bases, the J end by 8 bases, with 14 bases between. Written as DNA, the CDR3 is TGTGCCAGCAGCTATCTTAACCCCCGGGGCTACACCTTC. This translates into CASSYLNPRGYTF.